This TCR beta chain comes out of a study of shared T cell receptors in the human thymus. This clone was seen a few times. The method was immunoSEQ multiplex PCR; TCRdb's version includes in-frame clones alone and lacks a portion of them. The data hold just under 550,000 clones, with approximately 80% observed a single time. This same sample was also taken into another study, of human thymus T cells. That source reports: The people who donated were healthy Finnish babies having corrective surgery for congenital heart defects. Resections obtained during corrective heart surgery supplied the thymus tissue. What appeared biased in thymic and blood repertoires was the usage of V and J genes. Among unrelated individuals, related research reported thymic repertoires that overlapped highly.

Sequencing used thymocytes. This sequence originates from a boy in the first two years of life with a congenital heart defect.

CDR3: CASSERWAINEQFF. For the CDR3, the DNA is TGTGCCAGCAGTGAACGTTGGGCTATCAATGAGCAGTTCTTC. The chain uses TRBV6-1 and TRBJ2-1; the D is unclear. Germline CDR1 MNHNS, CDR2 SASEGT. Trimming removed 2 bases at V and 6 bases at J, with 11 bases between. The CDR3 length is 14 residues.